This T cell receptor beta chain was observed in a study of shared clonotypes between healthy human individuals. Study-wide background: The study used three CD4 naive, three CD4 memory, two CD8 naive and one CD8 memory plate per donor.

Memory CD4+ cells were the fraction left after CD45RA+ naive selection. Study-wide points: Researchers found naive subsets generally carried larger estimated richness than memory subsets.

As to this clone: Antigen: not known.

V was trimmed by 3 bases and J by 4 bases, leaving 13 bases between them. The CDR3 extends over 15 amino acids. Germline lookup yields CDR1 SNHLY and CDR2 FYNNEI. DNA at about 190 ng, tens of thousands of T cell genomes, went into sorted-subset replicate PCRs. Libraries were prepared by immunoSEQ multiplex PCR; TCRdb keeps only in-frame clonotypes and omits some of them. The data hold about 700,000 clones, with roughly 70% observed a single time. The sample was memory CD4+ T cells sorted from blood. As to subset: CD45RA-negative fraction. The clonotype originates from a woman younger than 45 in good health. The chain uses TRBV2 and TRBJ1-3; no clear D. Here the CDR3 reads CASSDFFPTGNTIYF. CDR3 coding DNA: TGTGCCAGCAGTGATTTTTTTCCAACGGGAAACACCATATATTTT.